The rows below give T cell receptor beta chains drawn from one sample of a study of STAT3 mutations in large granular lymphocyte leukemia. Method: immunoSEQ multiplex PCR; TCRdb's copy keeps in-frame clones and lacks some. The sample lists under 35,000 clones; 86% were seen once. Specimen: peripheral blood mononuclear cells. The origin of the receptors is a man aged 60-69 years with T-cell large granular lymphocyte leukemia. Some clones in this sample may be carry-over from other donors' samples. Both conserved end residues are trimmed from each CDR3.

CDR3 protein	V gene	J gene	CDR3 length
ASSPWGQGSDEQY	TRBV7-2	TRBJ2-7	13
ASSSRRLAGDNEQF	TRBV13	TRBJ2-1	14
ASSGSGRASYNEQF	TRBV11-3	TRBJ2-1	14
ASSEVALQPRTYEQY	TRBV6-1	TRBJ2-7	15
ASTLLLARNSDTQY	TRBV6-6	TRBJ2-3	14
ASSPTLQGSLYEQY	TRBV28	TRBJ2-7	14
ASSLGRLAGGDEQY	TRBV5-1	TRBJ2-7	14
ASSQEGKDTQY	TRBV4-2	TRBJ2-3	11
SARDLSEQY	TRBV20-1	TRBJ2-7	9
ASSPPGAYYEQY	TRBV5-1	TRBJ2-7	12
ATSGAGSLHEQY	TRBV15	TRBJ2-7	12
ASSLGGTGVPQH	TRBV7-8	TRBJ1-5	12
ASSFRGGGNIQY	TRBV5-1	TRBJ2-4	12
ASSVGLADEQY	TRBV5-1	TRBJ2-7	11
ASLGQENYGYT	TRBV7-9	TRBJ1-2	11
ASSELGRTGGYEQY	TRBV6-1	TRBJ2-7	14
ASRRELAGPLNEQF	TRBV5-4	TRBJ2-1	14
ASSEPADTQY	TRBV7-2	TRBJ2-3	10
SVVEPFTEAF	TRBV29-1	TRBJ1-1	10
AWSQTANEKLF	TRBV30	TRBJ1-4	11
ASSPEVWATYGYT	TRBV27	TRBJ1-2	13
ASSFGPDRELF	TRBV5-1	TRBJ2-2	11